Shown below are 18 T cell receptor beta chains from a single sample sequenced in a study of blood T cells in healthy people across ages. Then a second PCR, running roughly 7 to 11 cycles, was carried out with a sample-barcoded 5' primer and a J-beta primer mix. TCRdb analysed the 5' RACE reads with MiXCR anew, one entry per CDR3 protein. Here the sample spans about 680,000 distinct CDR3 sequences, 49% being singletons. The sample was blood. Every receptor here comes from a woman aged 55-70 years in good health.

The chain employs TRBV4-2 and TRBJ2-2, with 8 bases that match TRBD1. The CDR3 sequence is 17 residues long. V dropped 5 bases and J dropped 7; count of bases not matched to a gene: 15. CDR1 and CDR2 from the germline V gene are LGHNA and YNFKEQ. Written as DNA, the CDR3 is TGTGCCAGCAGCGCCCCGCTCTCGGACAGGGTTGACGGGGAGCTGTTTTTT. Its translation is CASSAPLSDRVDGELFF.

The chain has TRBV7-9 and TRBJ2-5; either TRBD1 or TRBD2 may supply D (5 bases each). Germline CDR1 reads SEHNR; CDR2 reads FQNEAQ (reference sequence). The CDR3 has 13 amino acids. The germline V and J ends were trimmed by 5 bases and 5 bases, with 12 bases remaining between them. This CDR3 is CASSHPGAETQYF. CDR3 nucleotides: TGTGCCAGCAGCCACCCCGGGGCGGAGACCCAGTACTTC.

This clonotype was detected a few times. V is TRBV27 and J is TRBJ2-7; a possible D gene is TRBD1 (6 bases). Trimming took 5 bases from V and 11 from J, leaving 28 bases between them. CDR1 is MNHEY and CDR2 is SMNVEV in the germline V gene (reference sequence). The CDR3 covers 16 residues. Written as DNA, the CDR3 is TGTGCCAGCAGTCCCCTGGGGACAAACCTGAACAGAAAGGAGTACTTC. It is translated as CASSPLGTNLNRKEYF.

This clonotype was found a few times. The rearrangement uses TRBV20-1 and TRBJ2-1; 12 bases are shared with TRBD2. This CDR3 has 17 residues. The ends lost 4 bases at V and 5 bases at J; junction bases unmatched: 12. From germline, CDR1 is DFQATT and CDR2 SNEGSKA (reference sequence). The CDR3 reads CSATAGTSGRIHNEQFF. CDR3 in DNA: TGCAGTGCTACCGCCGGGACTAGCGGGCGGATCCACAATGAGCAGTTCTTC.

For this clonotype: A much larger clone lies one base from this, so it may be a read error. The chain uses TRBV10-3 and TRBJ2-1, with 13 nucleotides matching TRBD2. J lost 10 bases, V lost 8 bases, and 5 bases had no gene match. Germline CDR1 ENHRY, CDR2 SYGVKD. The length of the CDR3 is 13 residues. DNA of the CDR3: TGTGCCATCGGCGGACTAGCGGGAGAGGAGCAGTTCTTC. Its translation is CAIGGLAGEEQFF.

This clonotype was recorded a few times. This rearrangement joins TRBV5-1 to TRBJ2-1; D possibly corresponds to TRBD2 (6 bases). Trimming shortened V by 2 bases and J by 5 bases, and 14 bases separated the two germline ends. The germline V gene has CDR1 SGHRS and CDR2 YFSETQ. The CDR3 length is 15 residues. The CDR3 spells CASSFRVSGNNEQFF. In DNA form, the CDR3 reads TGCGCCAGCAGCTTTCGGGTTAGCGGAAACAATGAGCAGTTCTTC.

The V and J genes are TRBV6-6 and TRBJ1-4; D is ambiguous. The CDR3 is made up of 15 amino acids. The germline gives CDR1 MNHNY, CDR2 SVGAGI (reference sequence). V dropped 1 base and J dropped 6 bases, with 12 bases sitting between them. CDR3 coding DNA: TGTGCCAGCAGTTACTTGGCCGGACTGGATGAAAAACTGTTTTTT. The encoded protein is CASSYLAGLDEKLFF.

The chain combines TRBV7-9 with TRBJ2-5; tentative D call: TRBD2 (5 bases). V was trimmed by 5 bases and J by 4 bases, leaving 20 bases between them. The CDR3 runs 16 residues. The germline V gene has CDR1 SEHNR and CDR2 FQNEAQ (reference sequence). The CDR3 sequence is CASSANLGDGRETQYF. The DNA for the CDR3 is TGTGCCAGCAGCGCCAACCTCGGGGATGGACGAGAGACCCAGTACTTC.

In its sample, this clonotype was seen a few times. This sequence joins TRBV5-1 and TRBJ2-4; D call uncertain. The germline CDR1 and CDR2 sequences are SGHRS and YFSETQ. Trimming stripped 4 bases from V and 13 bases from J, with 12 bases between. CDR3 length: 11 residues. The CDR3 loop is CASSLFTKQYF. CDR3 DNA sequence: TGCGCCAGCAGCCTATTTACGAAGCAGTACTTC.

The rearrangement links TRBV29-1 to TRBJ2-3, with 9 bases identical to TRBD2. Germline V gene lookup returns CDR1 SQVTM and CDR2 ANQGSEA. The CDR3 is made up of 14 amino acids. J was trimmed by 4 bases and V by 4 bases; bases with no gene match: 6. CDR3 amino acids: CSVVLAGVADTQYF. Here the CDR3 DNA reads TGCAGCGTTGTCTTAGCGGGAGTGGCAGATACGCAGTATTTT.

CDR3 DNA sequence: TGCAGCGTAATGGGGGTGGGCTCCACAGATACGCAGTATTTT. Its protein is CSVMGVGSTDTQYF. The chain recombines TRBV29-1 with TRBJ2-3; either TRBD1 or TRBD2 may supply D (5 bases each). Germline CDR1 and CDR2: SQVTM and ANQGSEA. The ends were cut back, 6 bases at V and 2 bases at J, with 15 bases in the middle. CDR3 size: 14 residues.

Ten or more counts support this clonotype. This chain links TRBV20-1 with TRBJ1-4; TRBD1 agrees at 8 bases. The J segment lost 2 bases and the V segment lost 5 bases, leaving 10 bases of the junction unmatched. This CDR3 contains 16 residues. The V gene's germline CDR1 is DFQATT and CDR2 SNEGSKA (reference sequence). In nucleotides, the CDR3 is TGCAGTGCTCACCGGACAGGGAGTTTGACTAATGAAAAACTGTTTTTT. Translation: CSAHRTGSLTNEKLFF.

The CDR3 sequence is CASSGGLAGQETQYF. As DNA, the CDR3 is TGTGCCAGCAGTGGGGGACTAGCGGGACAAGAGACCCAGTACTTC. The chain has TRBV2 and TRBJ2-5, with 13 bases fitting TRBD2. The germline CDR1 and CDR2 sequences are SNHLY and FYNNEI. V trimming: 4 bases; J trimming: 2 bases; junction bases outside the gene matches: 1. CDR3 length equals 15 residues.

This chain connects TRBV5-4 to TRBJ1-5, with 9 bases fitting TRBD1. Germline V gene data show CDR1 as SGHNT and CDR2 as YYREEE (reference sequence). The CDR3 loop spans 15 amino acids. J lost 3 bases, V lost 2 bases, and 3 bases had no gene match. DNA of the CDR3: TGTGCCAGCAGCTTACAGGGGGCGAACAATCAGCCCCAGCATTTT. It is translated as CASSLQGANNQPQHF.

The chain recombines TRBV29-1 with TRBJ2-5; D assignment may be TRBD1 or TRBD2 (5 bases each). The V and J ends lost 6 bases and 5 bases respectively, with 16 bases between them. The CDR3 has 13 residues. Per the germline V gene, CDR1 is SQVTM and CDR2 is ANQGSEA. The CDR3 spells CSVGGGLGETQYF. The CDR3 DNA reads as TGCAGCGTCGGTGGGGGTCTTGGGGAGACCCAGTACTTC.

This clonotype has a handful of counts. J is TRBJ2-7 and V is TRBV29-1, with 11 bases identical to TRBD1. The CDR3 is 14 amino acids. Germline V gives CDR1 SQVTM, CDR2 ANQGSEA. Trimming cost V 3 bases and J 5 bases; bases outside gene matches: 6. This CDR3 reads CSVEPGQGGHEQYF. DNA of the CDR3: TGCAGCGTTGAGCCGGGACAGGGGGGGCACGAGCAGTACTTC.

The V call is TRBV29-1, the J call TRBJ1-1, with 7 bases matching TRBD1. Germline trimming cut 3 bases from V and 0 bases from J; bases unmatched to any gene: 7. CDR1 is SQVTM and CDR2 is ANQGSEA in the germline V gene. The CDR3 covers 15 residues. The CDR3 spells CSVDLGTVMNTEAFF. DNA for the CDR3: TGCAGCGTTGATCTTGGGACAGTAATGAACACTGAAGCTTTCTTT.

The chain uses TRBV20-1 and TRBJ2-1, with 9 bases fitting TRBD2. The germline V gene has CDR1 DFQATT and CDR2 SNEGSKA (reference sequence). This CDR3 spans 14 amino acids. V shed 3 bases and J 6 bases; nucleotides not matched to a gene: 6. CDR3 residues: CSARRGGRANEQFF. The CDR3 DNA is TGCAGTGCTAGGCGTGGCGGGAGGGCCAATGAGCAGTTCTTC.